These 9 T cell receptor beta chains were all obtained from the same sample, sequenced in a study of T-cell reconstitution after alpha-beta-depleted transplantation in children. Unique molecular identifiers were used to barcode this TCRbeta library. TCRdb recomputed calls from the PCR reads with MiXCR, one row per CDR3 protein. Counted here are fewer than 550,000 distinct CDR3 sequences, roughly an eighth occurring once; the ten biggest clones make up around 13%. The sample consisted of PBMCs, mostly from graft donor cells, taken 180 days after TCRalphabeta/CD19-depleted stem cell transplant. The receptors derive from a female patient younger than 10 who had a stem cell transplant for aplastic anemia, so the T cells may come from the graft donor.

The chain links TRBV6-2 or TRBV6-3 to TRBJ2-7; D is unclear. Trimming took off 5 bases at V and 3 bases at J, with 8 bases between the two ends. The CDR3 totals 12 residues. Germline lookup yields CDR1 MNHEY and CDR2 SVGEGT. CDR3 DNA: TGTGCCAGCAGTCCCAGGAACTACGAGCAGTACGTC. Translation gives CASSPRNYEQYV.

The chain employs TRBV5-1 and TRBJ1-1, with D possibly TRBD1 on 5 matching bases. This CDR3 spans 14 amino acids. Germline CDR1 and CDR2: SGHRS and YFSETQ. The V gene lost 0 bases and the J gene lost 8 bases, with 14 bases spanning the gap. CDR3 sequence reads: CASSLAEGASEAFF. Written as DNA, the CDR3 is TGCGCCAGCAGCTTGGCCGAAGGGGCCAGCGAAGCTTTCTTT.

The chain couples TRBV4-2 to TRBJ1-5; D gene unclear. Germline-derived CDR1 and CDR2 are LGHNA and YNFKEQ. The CDR3 runs to 17 residues. V was trimmed by 3 bases and J by 5 bases, leaving 20 bases between them. This chain's CDR3 is CASSQKRETNPYQPQHF. CDR3 nucleotides: TGTGCCAGCAGCCAGAAAAGGGAGACAAACCCTTATCAGCCCCAGCATTTT.

The chain recombines TRBV2 with TRBJ2-2, with a weak D call TRBD1 (5 bases). The germline V gene encodes CDR1 SNHLY and CDR2 FYNNEI. The CDR3 sequence is 15 residues long. V was pared by 6 bases and J by 2 bases, with 13 bases between. The CDR3 sequence: CASSQGVYNTGELFF. The CDR3 nucleotides read TGTGCCAGCAGCCAAGGGGTTTACAACACCGGGGAGCTGTTTTTT.

The gene calls are TRBV29-1 and TRBJ1-5, with D perhaps TRBD1 (5 bases). Looked up from germline, CDR1 is SQVTM and CDR2 is ANQGSEA. CDR3 size: 14 residues. V dropped 6 bases and J dropped 4 bases, with 16 bases sitting between them. Here the CDR3 DNA reads TGCAGCGTGGCAGCCGGGACGGTTAATCAGCCCCAGCATTTT. It translates to CSVAAGTVNQPQHF.

V and J are TRBV20-1 and TRBJ2-1; D unclear. Germline CDR1 DFQATT, CDR2 SNEGSKA (reference sequence). The CDR3 consists of 13 residues. The CDR3 spells CSPTDPGVNEQFF. Written as DNA, the CDR3 is TGCAGCCCGACGGACCCTGGGGTTAATGAGCAGTTCTTC.

This clonotype appeared many times. The rearrangement uses TRBV7-2 and TRBJ2-5; no reliable D call. The CDR3 runs to 17 residues. The V gene's germline CDR1 is SGHTA and CDR2 FQGNSA. The V and J ends lost 0 bases and 5 bases respectively, with 19 bases between them. In DNA form, the CDR3 reads TGTGCCAGCAGCTTAGCCATCGGACCCACGATGGGGGAGACCCAGTACTTC. Amino acid sequence: CASSLAIGPTMGETQYF.

This clonotype was seen a few times. The CDR3 is CASSDPGGRPSDEQFF. In DNA form, the CDR3 reads TGTGCCAGCAGCGATCCCGGCGGGAGGCCCTCAGATGAGCAGTTCTTC. The V and J genes are TRBV7-9 and TRBJ2-1; 8 bases match TRBD2. V was clipped by 5 bases and J by 8 bases; unmatched bases: 14. Germline values: CDR1 SEHNR, CDR2 FQNEAQ (reference sequence). The CDR3 is 16 residues long.

The V call is TRBV12-3 or TRBV12-4, the J call TRBJ2-1; D not resolved. The CDR3 extends over 16 amino acids. The V and J ends lost 2 bases and 1 base respectively, with 12 bases between them. CDR3 sequence (DNA): TGTGCCAGCAGTTTATTCCGACTTACTTCCTACAATGAGCAGTTCTTC. It is translated as CASSLFRLTSYNEQFF.